These T cell receptor beta chains were read from a single sample in a study of cytomegalovirus exposure and HLA in healthy donors. The protocol was immunoSEQ multiplex PCR, while the TCRdb copy is restricted to in-frame clones and leaves out a portion. The sample shows hundreds of thousands of clones, over 80% of them seen only once. What was sequenced was PBMCs. The receptors originated from a boy younger than 10 in good health and CMV-seronegative. CDR3s include the opening cysteine and the closing phenylalanine or tryptophan. The order of the fields is clone size, D gene, V gene, J gene, CDR3 protein, CDR3 DNA. D genes are given only for firm matches. Expanded clones get a size class; other rows say once, few or many, or leave the size out.

>-|TRBD2|TRBV10-3|TRBJ2-3
CAISGTPSGRGDTQYF
TGTGCCATCAGTGGGACGCCTAGCGGGAGAGGAGATACGCAGTATTTT
>-|-|TRBV6-5|TRBJ2-5
CASSRNPVLQETQYF
TGTGCCAGCAGTCGTAATCCTGTCCTCCAAGAGACCCAGTACTTC
>-|-|TRBV9|TRBJ1-2
CASSLGGNYGYTF
TGTGCCAGCAGCTTGGGGGGAAACTATGGCTACACCTTC
>-|-|TRBV30|TRBJ2-7
CAWILWRSSYEQYF
TGTGCCTGGATCTTGTGGAGAAGCTCCTACGAGCAGTACTTC
>-|TRBD1|TRBV4-1|TRBJ1-2
CASSQDFDRTGYYGYTF
TGCGCCAGCAGCCAAGATTTTGATAGGACAGGCTACTATGGCTACACCTTC
>-|-|TRBV25-1|TRBJ2-5
CASSGYQGGLYQETQYF
TGTGCCAGCAGTGGATATCAGGGAGGTTTGTACCAAGAGACCCAGTACTTC
>-|-|TRBV29-1|TRBJ2-3
CSVGPGRGGTDTQYF
TGCAGCGTTGGCCCGGGCAGGGGTGGCACAGATACGCAGTATTTT
>-|TRBD2|TRBV7-3|TRBJ2-3
CASSLGASGVTDTQYF
TGTGCCAGCAGCTTAGGGGCTAGCGGGGTTACAGATACGCAGTATTTT
>-|-|TRBV7-9|TRBJ2-1
CASRPKDRSYNEQFF
TGTGCCAGCAGACCAAAAGACAGGTCCTACAATGAGCAGTTCTTC
>once|TRBD1|TRBV30|TRBJ2-5
CAWSERTGHRAQYF
TGTGCCTGGAGCGAACGGACAGGCCACCGGGCCCAGTACTTC
>once|TRBD1|TRBV28|TRBJ2-5
CASSQRGQGYQETQYF
TGTGCCAGCAGCCAACGGGGACAGGGATATCAAGAGACCCAGTACTTC
>-|-|TRBV4-2|TRBJ2-2
CASSHRGLSTGELFF
TGTGCCAGCAGCCACCGCGGACTGTCCACCGGGGAGCTGTTTTTT
>-|-|TRBV7-9|TRBJ2-7
CASSLAEEPSYEQYF
TGTGCCAGCAGCTTAGCGGAGGAGCCTTCCTACGAGCAGTACTTC
>-|-|TRBV6-5|TRBJ2-1
CASSYSKYREQFF
TGTGCCAGCAGTTACTCGAAATATCGGGAGCAGTTCTTC
>-|-|TRBV29-1|TRBJ1-2
CSGGAAFYGYTF
TGCAGCGGTGGGGCCGCATTCTATGGCTACACCTTC
>-|-|TRBV5-1|TRBJ2-3
CASSVYRASTDTQYF
TGCGCCAGCAGCGTTTACAGGGCTTCCACAGATACGCAGTATTTT
>-|TRBD1|TRBV6-5|TRBJ2-7
CASTMTGDNEQYF
TGTGCCAGCACCATGACAGGGGATAACGAGCAGTACTTC
>-|TRBD1|TRBV6-5|TRBJ1-1
CASSQGGQAYGGFF
TGTGCCAGCAGTCAGGGGGGACAGGCTTACGGTGGTTTCTTT
>-|TRBD2|TRBV25-1|TRBJ2-2
CASSEPLAGNLEELFF
TGTGCCAGCAGTGAACCGCTAGCGGGGAATTTAGAGGAGCTGTTTTTT
>-|-|TRBV29-1|TRBJ1-1
CSVDRGAGTFF
TGCAGCGTTGACCGGGGCGCGGGGACTTTCTTT
>-|-|TRBV2|TRBJ1-2
CASSEGLNYGYTF
TGTGCCAGCAGTGAGGGACTGAACTATGGCTACACCTTC
>-|TRBD1|TRBV9|TRBJ1-1
CASSARQGMNTEAFF
TGTGCCAGCAGCGCCCGACAGGGAATGAACACTGAAGCTTTCTTT
>-|TRBD1|TRBV10-3|TRBJ1-4
CAISEMDRDDEKLFF
TGTGCCATCAGTGAGATGGACAGGGACGATGAAAAACTGTTTTTT
>-|TRBD1|TRBV30|TRBJ1-2
CAWSGGTGERRYGYTF
TGTGCCTGGAGTGGAGGGACAGGGGAACGCCGCTATGGCTACACCTTC
>once|TRBD2|TRBV7-3|TRBJ2-3
CASSLRGGSTDTQYF
TGTGCCAGCAGCCTGCGGGGGGGTAGCACAGATACGCAGTATTTT
>few|-|TRBV6-1|TRBJ1-1
CASRRQNTEAFF
TGTGCCAGCCGGAGGCAGAACACTGAAGCTTTCTTT
>-|TRBD2|TRBV11-3|TRBJ2-1
CASSPGTSRGNEQFF
TGTGCCAGCAGCCCTGGGACTAGTCGGGGCAATGAGCAGTTCTTC
>-|TRBD2|TRBV9|TRBJ2-3
CASSPRTRPSTDTQYF
TGTGCCAGCAGCCCCCGGACTAGGCCTAGCACAGATACGCAGTATTTT
>-|-|TRBV2|TRBJ1-2
CASSEFVGYGYTF
TGTGCCAGCAGTGAATTCGTCGGCTATGGCTACACCTTC
>-|TRBD1|TRBV9|TRBJ1-2
CASSVGGQEMGNGYTF
TGTGCCAGCAGCGTAGGGGGACAGGAGATGGGAAATGGCTACACCTTC
>-|-|TRBV6-1|TRBJ2-7
CASRQIPSANYEQYF
TGTGCCAGCAGGCAAATACCCAGCGCTAACTACGAGCAGTACTTC
>-|-|TRBV19|TRBJ1-3
CASSPPGFGNTIYF
TGTGCCAGTAGCCCGCCGGGGTTTGGAAACACCATATATTTT
>-|-|TRBV6-4|TRBJ2-3
CASSAGGSTDTQYF
TGTGCCAGCAGTGCCGGGGGTAGCACAGATACGCAGTATTTT
>-|TRBD1|TRBV5-6|TRBJ1-1
CASSFQGQGARHTFF
TGTGCCAGCAGCTTTCAGGGACAGGGGGCTCGTCATACTTTCTTT
>-|TRBD1|TRBV29-1|TRBJ1-3
CSVARGPGNTIYF
TGCAGCGTTGCCAGGGGGCCTGGAAACACCATATATTTT
>-|TRBD2|TRBV30|TRBJ2-2
CAWSAGGYTGELFF
TGTGCCTGGTCAGCGGGGGGGTACACCGGGGAGCTGTTTTTT
>-|-|TRBV7-8|TRBJ1-2
CASSLKRWGGLRGADYGYTF
TGTGCCAGCAGCTTAAAAAGGTGGGGGGGATTAAGGGGCGCGGACTATGGCTACACCTTC
>-|TRBD1|TRBV2|TRBJ1-1
CASSERTGESEAFF
TGTGCCAGCAGTGAACGGACAGGGGAATCCGAAGCTTTCTTT
>-|TRBD2|TRBV27|TRBJ2-3
CASSFGTSGEDTQYF
TGTGCCAGCAGTTTTGGGACTAGCGGGGAAGATACGCAGTATTTT
>-|-|TRBV4-1|TRBJ2-1
CASSQDTKLLNEQFF
TGCGCCAGCAGCCAAGATACTAAGCTCCTTAATGAGCAGTTCTTC
>once|TRBD1|TRBV5-4|TRBJ1-6
CASSLYRGRNSPLHF
TGTGCCAGCAGCCTCTACAGGGGTAGGAATTCACCCCTCCACTTT
>-|-|TRBV7-4|TRBJ1-1
CASSRTLGGAFF
TGTGCCAGCAGCCGGACGCTCGGGGGGGCTTTCTTT
>-|-|TRBV7-2|TRBJ2-3
CASSFTIQRVFKDTQYF
TGTGCCAGCAGCTTCACCATTCAGCGGGTGTTCAAAGATACGCAGTATTTT
>-|-|TRBV19|TRBJ2-5
CASSRQSQETQYF
TGTGCCAGTAGTAGACAGTCCCAAGAGACCCAGTACTTC
>-|TRBD1|TRBV6-6|TRBJ1-1
CASSTTGGLKNTEAFF
TGTGCCAGCAGTACGACAGGGGGCCTAAAGAACACTGAAGCTTTCTTT
>-|-|TRBV7-6|TRBJ1-2
CASSLGGTDYGYTF
TGTGCCAGCAGCTTAGGCGGGACGGACTATGGCTACACCTTC
>-|TRBD2|TRBV6-5|TRBJ2-1
CASSQAGDLYNEQFF
TGTGCCAGCAGCCAAGCGGGAGATCTTTACAATGAGCAGTTCTTC
>-|-|TRBV19|TRBJ2-1
CASSIRRSSYNEQFF
TGTGCCAGTAGTATCCGACGGAGCTCCTACAATGAGCAGTTCTTC
>-|-|TRBV6-5|TRBJ2-3
CASSSGGTAPRYF
TGTGCCAGCAGTTCCGGAGGGACTGCCCCGCGGTATTTT